This entry describes one T cell receptor (beta chain). What it recognizes is unknown. Each sample came from a Caucasian adult donor living in Nashville, Tennessee. The data were obtained in a study of shared clonotypes between healthy human individuals. Broader study findings: Sampling covered blood only; tissue repertoires likely differ. Shared clonotypes across all four donors exceeded non-shared ones in generation probability.

Germline CDR1 and CDR2: MNHEY and SMNVEV (reference sequence). J lost 2 bases, V lost 6 bases, and 7 bases had no gene match. This CDR3 contains 14 residues. Some clones are missing from TCRdb's copy, which holds only in-frame ones; the method was immunoSEQ multiplex PCR. The sample has around 1,000,000 clones; approximately 77% are singletons. This sequence originates from a man between 18 and 35 years old in good health. Some clones in this sample may be carry-over from other donors' samples. Sequencing input: memory CD4+ T cells from PBMCs. Noted subset: CD45RA-negative fraction. V and J are TRBV27 and TRBJ2-7; 7 bases fit TRBD1. CDR3 sequence reads: CASSRRDSTYEQYF. The CDR3 bases are TGTGCCAGCAGCCGCCGGGACAGCACCTACGAGCAGTACTTC.